This T cell receptor beta chain originates from a study of cytomegalovirus exposure and HLA in healthy donors (dated by TCRdb to 2015 to 2018). Study-wide context: In an earlier analysis of several hundred of the donors, about 260 Gb of sequence data and just under 120 million unique TCR beta sequences from about 190 million T cells were reported. An earlier analysis of roughly 580 of the donors used high-throughput TCR beta sequencing to judge whether each TCR beta V gene segment behaved as functional or pseudogenic. Alongside the repertoire data, information on donor age, sex, ethnicity and CMV serostatus was compiled. Rather than using new phenotypic data, the later analysis identified candidate immune exposures from TCR beta sequences and from how often those sequences occurred across donors. Every repertoire in the discovery cohort had been generated on one and the same sequencing platform. A later analysis re-examined previously published TCR beta repertoires from just over 650 donors and added high-resolution HLA genotyping to investigate patterns of TCR occurrence. On average, roughly 250,000 unique TCR beta nucleotide sequences were sequenced per donor among 398 genotyped donors of the cohort, with about 17% of those sequences being non-productive. Approximately 310 gigabases of sequencing data and 70 million to 100 million unique TCR sequences made up an early release that covered around 640 HLA-typed donors. To predict cytomegalovirus infection status, the study combined high-throughput TCR immunosequencing, statistical association of individual TCRs with disease status, and machine learning. Five DR-DQ haplotypes were handled as single units for association and clustering, since linkage in the cohort was strong. Among the approximately 430 genotyped donors, 75% to 90% belonged to the genetic ancestry cluster associated with self-reported Caucasian donors. Besides the first cohort of 666 subjects, a separate validation cohort made up of 90 to 150 different subjects was used. The aim of the study was to test whether cataloging public T cell receptors could identify signatures of past pathogen exposure. Both class I and class II loci were covered by HLA typing, at four-digit resolution. In a later genetic analysis, genome-wide SNP genotypes for about 55% of the roughly 700 donors were used, and that subset was treated as a discovery cohort. Using immunosequencing, the study profiled T cell repertoires from approximately 700 subjects and related those repertoires to cytomegalovirus serostatus. Typing coverage differed by locus: A, B, C, DRB1 and DQB1 were typed in roughly 620-630 donors, DQA1 in about 560, DPA1 in 600 to 610, and DPB1 in 472.

Notes on this clone: Which antigen it targets is not known.

Library generation was performed with the immunoSEQ multiplex PCR assay. A mixture of 60 forward primers for TCR Vbeta segments and 13 reverse primers for TCR Jbeta segments was used in the multiplex PCR. Amplification of the CDR3 region of rearranged TCR beta genes was performed with a multiplex PCR assay on genomic DNA. On the Illumina HiSeq System, the amplified TCR beta libraries were sequenced as 87-base-pair reads. Per the authors' processing: A later analysis counted about 76 million unique TCR beta chains across the 650 to 700 repertoires, and 10 million to 12 million of these chains were shared by at least two donors. Raw reads were error-corrected and collapsed into unique sequences with a nearest-neighbor algorithm that merged closely related sequences to remove PCR and sequencing errors. CDR3 sequences were aligned to IMGT reference sequences to assign V, D and J gene segments. Each retained sequence needed at least a six-nucleotide match to both a V gene segment and a J gene segment. A rearrangement counted as productive if the CDR3 had no stop codons and remained in frame with V and J, and every other rearrangement counted as non-productive. CDR3 was defined by IMGT convention, running from the second conserved V-encoded cysteine to the conserved J-encoded phenylalanine. In an earlier analysis of roughly 580 of the donors, sequences lacking an unambiguous match to a single V gene segment were excluded. An earlier analysis of a few hundred of the donors called V segments functional above 56.7% productive rearrangements and segregating when the between-donor standard deviation exceeded 5%. A statistical classification framework was built to diagnose cytomegalovirus status from the catalog of TCR beta chain sequences. V and J gene assignment, in a later analysis, came from comparing TCR nucleotide sequences with IMGT/GENE-DB human TR gene sequences. A later analysis assigned CDR3 sequences and most-parsimonious VDJ recombination scenarios with the TCRdist pipeline. In a later analysis, each TCR beta chain was defined by its CDR3 amino acid sequence together with its V-gene family, and reads without a unique V-gene family were excluded. A later analysis removed over 500 highly shared, low-generation-probability nucleotide sequences to deal with suspected cross-contamination and a sequencing artifact. In a later analysis, a clonal expansion index was calculated for each public chain from normalized within-repertoire ranks of inferred template counts. In a later analysis, generation probabilities were computed using a VDJ recombination model fitted to out-of-frame rearrangements, and the results were checked against IGoR. Hypergeometric tests were used in a later analysis to score TCR-TCR, TCR-HLA and TCR-CMV co-occurrence, with a repertoire-size bias correction applied to the TCR pairs. A later analysis estimated false discovery rates by permuting HLA or CMV assignments 20 times. A later analysis grouped co-occurring TCRs with DBSCAN, adding TCRdist sequence similarity when clustering within HLA-allele-positive subsets. Repertoires with fewer than 30,000 or more than 120,000 public chains, plus five repertoires with anomalous nucleotide sharing, were excluded from co-occurrence clustering. TCRdb re-hosts the immuneACCESS table, in-frame sequences only. Its copies lack some clones; in the studies checked, an unresolved V gene accounts for under half of them, and the cause for the rest is not known. V, J and clone size are taken as reported in that table, and D and trimming were inferred from the DNA itself. This sample's records show 100,000 to 150,000 clones. The leading ten clones occupy 2.5% to 3% of the sample.

Reading from cysteine to phenylalanine, the CDR3 counts 14 amino acids. Kept here is only the CDR3 DNA, which spans 42 bases and is read in frame from base 1. The germline V gene yields SGHRS for CDR1 and YFSETQ for CDR2. V has 2 bases trimmed and J has 4 bases trimmed; junction bases matching no gene number 3. On the study overall, not on this receptor specifically: V-gene and J-gene trimming of TCR beta chains was associated with a missense DCLRE1C variant in a later genetic analysis, and the association was replicated in an independent cohort. In a later analysis, most CMV-associated TCR beta chains were found to appear HLA-restricted, with HLA associations seemingly driven largely by CMV exposure. A few of the identified cytomegalovirus-associated TCR beta chains were confirmed in vitro to be specific for cytomegalovirus antigens. The authors suggested that the approach could potentially be generalized to other disease states and immunological phenotypes. In a later analysis, TCR association rates were found to vary across HLA loci, with the most associated TCRs seen for DRB1 alleles and the fewest for HLA-C alleles. Presence/absence analyses assumed roughly uniform sequencing depth across donors, an assumption that may not hold. Compared with equally common non-associated chains, HLA-associated TCR beta chains in a later analysis were more clonally expanded and had lower generation probabilities. According to a later analysis, parvovirus B19, influenza, CMV and Epstein-Barr virus appeared linked to several top co-occurrence clusters. Because the 87-base-pair reads could not distinguish some IMGT-functional V segments, including TRBV6-2 and TRBV6-3, those segments were excluded. For the cohort, immune exposure information was limited to CMV serostatus. Correlated functional status among segregating V segments might be attributable to linkage disequilibrium, but an unknown experimental factor could not be ruled out. Seventeen rarely observed V segments, including chromosome 9 orphons, were excluded from the earlier analysis of about 500 of the donors because counts were too low. A cluster of highly shared sequence variants was judged likely to represent a technical artifact of the sequencing pipeline. Across donors, most TCR sequences were observed very rarely, whereas some public TCRs were present in many individuals. A further reported finding was that TCR beta sequences accurately predicted the HLA-A and HLA-B alleles for most subjects in the first cohort. Broadly in line with IMGT annotations, most TCR beta V segments showed up in productive rearrangements about 87% or about 30% of the time in an earlier analysis of about 500 of the donors. In the study, some 160 TCR beta chains were listed as associated with cytomegalovirus. Assigning TCR associations to individual alleles was difficult when HLA alleles, especially DR and DQ, strongly co-occurred. A later analysis associated about 18,000 TCR beta sequences with specific HLA alleles at a false discovery rate of 0.05. A later genetic analysis reported fewer N-insertions in productive TCRs among donors in an Asian-associated ancestry cluster than the approximately 670-donor mean. In this cohort, only TCR beta chains were sequenced, and detectable features were limited by the absence of alpha or paired-chain data. The classifier was reported to diagnose cytomegalovirus status with high specificity and sensitivity in both the original cohort and the validation cohort. Because some donors lacked HLA typing at each locus, the association tests relied only on the typed subset.

The cohort was made up of several hundred healthy bone marrow donors. Cohort members were all nominally healthy when sampled, although unrecorded immune exposures were likely present. The donor tested CMV seronegative, placing the donor among the roughly 350 seronegative members of the cohort. A peripheral blood sample was collected from each donor, and TCR beta sequencing was performed on peripheral blood mononuclear cells. Genomic DNA was extracted from the blood cell samples with the Qiagen DNeasy Blood Extraction Kit. The sequence derives from a man aged 25-45 years in good health and CMV-seronegative. This chain joins TRBV5-1 to TRBJ1-3; TRBD1 matches 7 bases in the middle. Sequenced input: PBMCs. The CDR3 protein is CASSLGTAGNTIYF. In nucleotide form, the sequence is TGCGCCAGCAGCTTAGGGACAGCAGGAAACACCATATATTTT.